This T cell receptor beta chain was identified during a study of T cells in Graves' hyperthyroidism and ophthalmopathy. Study-wide points: With a median lead of around 5.9 months before onset, the model predicted ophthalmopathy.

CDR1 GTSNPN and CDR2 SVGIG come from the germline V gene (reference sequence). V lost 2 bases and J lost 0, with 14 bases in between. The CDR3 sequence is 15 residues long. This clonotype was detected many times. Its matching antigen is unknown. Patients with ophthalmopathy all had a Clinical Activity Score of at least 3, a NOSPECS grade of at least 4 and duration under 3 months. In making diagnoses, clinical symptoms, serum thyroxine and TRAb, thyroid ultrasound and orbital computed tomography were all used. From 8.5 to 10 ml of fresh peripheral blood, PBMCs were isolated. TCR beta CDR3 regions were amplified from RNA transcripts. A set of HTBI primers served as the primers for a first-round RT-PCR of the TCR CDR3. TCRdb redid the calling of the multiplex PCR reads with MiXCR, one entry per CDR3 protein. The sample lists about 270,000 distinct CDR3 sequences, approximately 23% occurring once.

Specimen: blood. This receptor was taken from a woman aged 40-49 years with Graves' ophthalmopathy. The rearrangement links TRBV30 to TRBJ2-7, with D possibly called TRBD1 or TRBD2 (5 bases each). CDR3 region: CAWSRGVMGSYEQYF. The CDR3 nucleotides are TGTGCCTGGAGTAGAGGGGTTATGGGCTCCTACGAGCAGTACTTC. Using reference TRBV30 and TRBJ2-7 for the parts outside the CDR3, the full variable domain is SQTIHQWPATLVQPVGSPLSLECTVEGTSNPNLYWYRQAAGRGLQLLFYSVGIGQISSEVPQNLSASRPQDRQFILSSKKLLLSDSGFYLCAWSRGVMGSYEQYFGPGTRLTVT.